The source of this T cell receptor (beta chain) is a study of CD8+ T cells in alopecia areata. This clone appeared a few times. RNA extraction was followed by reverse transcription into cDNA, which acted as the sequencing template. Data came from immunoSEQ multiplex PCR; TCRdb stores just in-frame clones and leaves some out. The table records around 190,000 clones, approximately 60% of them present only once. Germline assignment: CDR1 LNHDA and CDR2 SQIVND (reference sequence). V was clipped by 3 bases and J by 7 bases, with 7 bases between them. CDR3 length: 12 amino acids. The TCR sequence derives from a human donor in good health. The chain recombines TRBV19 with TRBJ2-1; D remains unclear. What was sequenced was CD8+ T cells sorted from blood. CDR3 residues: CASSIGVNEQFF. CDR3 in DNA: TGTGCCAGTAGTATCGGTGTTAATGAGCAGTTCTTC.